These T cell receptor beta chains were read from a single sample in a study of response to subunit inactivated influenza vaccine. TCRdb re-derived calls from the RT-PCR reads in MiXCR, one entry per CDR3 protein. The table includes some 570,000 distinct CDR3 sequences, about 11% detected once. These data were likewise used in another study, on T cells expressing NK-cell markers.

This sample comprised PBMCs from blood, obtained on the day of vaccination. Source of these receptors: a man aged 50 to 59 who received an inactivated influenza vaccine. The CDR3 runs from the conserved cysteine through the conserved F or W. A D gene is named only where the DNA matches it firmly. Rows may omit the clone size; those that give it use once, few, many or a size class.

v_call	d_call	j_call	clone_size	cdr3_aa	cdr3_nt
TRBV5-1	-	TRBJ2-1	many	CASSRHGLHNEQFF	TGCGCCAGCAGCCGACATGGCCTCCACAATGAGCAGTTCTTC
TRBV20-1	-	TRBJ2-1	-	CSARDVGQTSYNEQFF	TGCAGTGCTAGAGATGTGGGACAAACCTCCTACAATGAGCAGTTCTTC
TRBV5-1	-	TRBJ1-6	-	CASSLAGYSPLHF	TGCGCCAGCAGCTTGGCCGGTTATTCACCCCTCCACTTT
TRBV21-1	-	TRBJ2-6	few	CASSRSVLSGANVLTF	TGTGCCAGCAGCCGCTCGGTACTATCTGGGGCCAACGTCCTGACTTTC
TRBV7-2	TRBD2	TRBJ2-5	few	CASSSTGSGPQETQYF	TGTGCCAGCAGCTCCACGGGTAGCGGGCCACAAGAGACCCAGTACTTC
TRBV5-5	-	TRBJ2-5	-	CASSLLYGETQYF	TGTGCCAGCAGCTTGTTATACGGAGAGACCCAGTACTTC
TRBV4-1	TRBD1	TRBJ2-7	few	CASSPTASTGGNEQYF	TGCGCCAGCAGCCCGACCGCCTCGACAGGGGGCAACGAGCAGTACTTC
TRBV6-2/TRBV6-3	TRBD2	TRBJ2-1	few	CASSSRGSSGVYNEQFF	TGTGCCAGCAGCAGTAGGGGTTCTAGCGGGGTTTACAATGAGCAGTTCTTC
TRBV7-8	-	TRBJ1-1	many	CASSLYLNTEAFF	TGTGCCAGCAGCTTATACCTGAACACTGAAGCTTTCTTT
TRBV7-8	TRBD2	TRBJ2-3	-	CASSFEGGGSTDTQYF	TGTGCCAGCAGCTTCGAAGGCGGGGGGAGCACAGATACGCAGTATTTT
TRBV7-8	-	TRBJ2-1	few	CASSSDPKEPSSYNEQFF	TGTGCCAGCAGCTCAGACCCTAAGGAGCCTAGCTCCTACAATGAGCAGTTCTTC
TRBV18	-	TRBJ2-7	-	CASSPPGLGDSYEQYF	TGTGCCAGCTCACCACCGGGACTCGGGGACTCCTACGAGCAGTACTTC
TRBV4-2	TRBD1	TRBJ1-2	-	CASSQDETGIYGYTF	TGTGCCAGCAGCCAAGACGAGACAGGGATCTATGGCTACACCTTC